These 16 T cell receptor beta chains came from one sample sequenced in a study of blood T cell repertoires in COVID-19 (dated by TCRdb to 2018 to 2020). Libraries were prepared through the immunoSEQ multiplex PCR assay. TCRdb stores this immuneACCESS table with in-frame sequences only. Part of the clones is absent; in the studies checked, under half of the shortfall reflects unresolved V genes, and no reason is known for the rest. The sample data list 300,000 or so clones, and 70% to 90% of these were observed just once. The leading ten clones occupy 8.5% to 12% of the sample. The sample taken for sequencing was PBMCs or T cells enriched from blood (not recorded which). The receptors were gathered from a woman in her late teens or twenties who had recovered from COVID-19.

The V gene is TRBV5-1, the J gene TRBJ1-1; 9 bases fit TRBD1. J gave up 0 bases and V 4 bases, and 10 bases lay outside the gene matches. Germline V gene sequence: CDR1 SGHRS, CDR2 YFSETQ. CDR3 length: 17 residues. For the CDR3, the DNA is TGCGCCAGCAGCGCCGAAGGGACAGGGATCATGAACACTGAAGCTTTCTTT. It is translated as CASSAEGTGIMNTEAFF.

This clone was counted only a few times. This sequence joins TRBV19 and TRBJ2-5; weak D call: TRBD2 (7 bases). Trimming took 5 bases from V and 4 from J, leaving 11 bases between them. CDR1 is LNHDA and CDR2 is SQIVND in the germline V gene (reference sequence). The length of the CDR3 is 13 residues. The CDR3 loop reads CASSAGARETQYF. The CDR3 nucleotides read TGTGCCAGTAGTGCGGGGGCACGAGAGACCCAGTACTTC.

The chain joins TRBV10-3 to TRBJ2-7; D is possibly TRBD1 (5 bases). The CDR3 has 13 amino acids. V lost 5 bases, J lost 2 bases, and 10 bases lay in between. Germline CDR1 ENHRY, CDR2 SYGVKD. CDR3 in DNA: TGTGCCATCAGTAGTAGACAGACCTACGAGCAGTACTTC. Protein product: CAISSRQTYEQYF.

This clone turned up a few times. CDR3 coding DNA: TGTGCCATCAGTGAGTCGGGGGGATGGGAGCAGTACTTC. Translation gives CAISESGGWEQYF. The chain links TRBV10-3 to TRBJ2-7, with TRBD2 as a possible D gene (6 bases). Germline V gene data show CDR1 as ENHRY and CDR2 as SYGVKD. Trimming cost V 0 bases and J 7 bases, with 10 bases left between them. The CDR3 length is 13 residues.

The chain employs TRBV6-9 and TRBJ2-7; the match to TRBD2 covers 10 bases. The CDR3 covers 14 residues. After removal of 6 bases from V and 1 base from J, the junction contained 3 bases not matched to a gene. CDR1 is MNHGY, CDR2 SVAAGI, per germline. The CDR3 sequence is CASRWTSGSYEQYF. CDR3 in DNA: TGTGCCAGCAGGTGGACTAGCGGATCCTACGAGCAGTACTTC.

The genes are TRBV3-1 (or the pseudogene TRBV3-2) and TRBJ2-1, with D perhaps TRBD1 (5 bases). V dropped 6 bases and J dropped 2 bases, with 11 bases sitting between them. Germline loops: CDR1 LGHDT, CDR2 YNNKEL (reference sequence). The CDR3 contains 14 residues. CDR3 DNA sequence: TGTGCCAGCAGAAGGGGATTTGCCTACAATGAGCAGTTCTTC. Translated, it gives CASRRGFAYNEQFF.

V is TRBV28 and J is TRBJ2-7, with a weak D call TRBD1 (6 bases). The germline CDR1 and CDR2 sequences are MDHEN and SYDVKM. V gave up 6 bases and J gave up 5 bases, with 17 bases separating them. The CDR3 contains 14 residues. CDR3 region: CASRDVGTLHEQYF. The CDR3 DNA sequence: TGTGCCAGCAGAGATGTAGGGACACTTCACGAGCAGTACTTC.

The chain couples TRBV5-1 to TRBJ1-6; unclear D gene. Germline-derived CDR1 and CDR2 are SGHRS and YFSETQ. CDR3 size: 16 residues. V was cut by 4 bases and J by 9 bases, with 20 bases left in between. In DNA, the CDR3 is TGCGCCAGCAGCCGTTCGTCCGCATCCCCGGGTTCACCCCTCCACTTT. This translates into CASSRSSASPGSPLHF.

The chain combines TRBV19 with TRBJ1-4, with D unresolved. The CDR3 consists of 10 residues. Per germline, CDR1 LNHDA and CDR2 SQIVND (reference sequence). The V and J ends lost 7 bases and 8 bases respectively, with 5 bases between them. CDR3 DNA: TGTGCCAGTAAACAGGAAAAACTGTTTTTT. This encodes CASKQEKLFF.

The chain combines TRBV19 with TRBJ2-1, with 10 bases that match TRBD2. After removal of 8 bases from V and 6 bases from J, the junction contained 7 bases not matched to a gene. This CDR3 region has 14 residues. Germline-derived CDR1 and CDR2 are LNHDA and SQIVND (reference sequence). Written as DNA, the CDR3 is TGTGCCAGTTGTACGGGACTAGCGTCCAATGAGCAGTTCTTC. Protein product: CASCTGLASNEQFF. The full variable domain, with the rest looked up from reference TRBV19 and TRBJ2-1, is DGGITQSPKYLFRKEGQNVTLSCEQNLNHDAMYWYRQDPGQGLRLIYYSQIVNDFQKGDIAEGYSVSREKKESFPLTVTSAQKNPTAFYLCASCTGLASNEQFFGPGTRLTVL.

The V call is TRBV7-2, the J call TRBJ2-3, with D possibly matching TRBD1 (6 bases). CDR3 length equals 15 residues. Looked up from germline, CDR1 is SGHTA and CDR2 is FQGNSA. V lost 5 bases to trimming and J lost 3 bases, with 15 bases between them. This CDR3 reads CASSPRGGWTDTQYF. The CDR3 DNA reads TGTGCCAGCAGCCCCAGGGGCGGTTGGACAGATACGCAGTATTTT. Complete variable domain (other parts from reference TRBV7-2 and TRBJ2-3): GAGVSQSPSNKVTEKGKDVELRCDPISGHTALYWYRQSLGQGLEFLIYFQGNSAPDKSGLPSDRFSAERTGGSVSTLTIQRTQQEDSAVYLCASSPRGGWTDTQYFGPGTRLTVL.

The chain has TRBV28 and TRBJ2-7, with TRBD2 identical over 9 bases. This CDR3 comprises 15 residues. V shed 3 bases and J 4 bases; nucleotides not matched to a gene: 7. Per the germline V gene, CDR1 is MDHEN and CDR2 is SYDVKM. The CDR3, as DNA: TGTGCCAGCAGTTTCCTTAGCGGGAGAAGTTACGAGCAGTACTTC. Translating it yields CASSFLSGRSYEQYF.

The chain has TRBV6-5 and TRBJ1-2; D is unresolved. The CDR3 is made up of 13 amino acids. The V end was cut by 5 bases, the J end by 4 bases, with 11 bases between. Germline CDR1 and CDR2: MNHEY and SVGAGI. This CDR3 is CASSLDGIYGYTF. The CDR3 DNA reads as TGTGCCAGCAGTCTAGACGGGATCTATGGCTACACCTTC.

The gene calls are TRBV4-1 and TRBJ1-4; D is possibly TRBD1 (6 bases). Trimming shortened V by 4 bases and J by 6 bases, and 15 bases separated the two germline ends. Germline values: CDR1 MGHRA, CDR2 YSYEKL. The CDR3 loop spans 15 amino acids. The CDR3 nucleotides read TGCGCCAGCAGCCGCACTGGGGGGGGCGATGAAAAACTGTTTTTT. This sequence encodes CASSRTGGGDEKLFF.

V is TRBV11-1 and J is TRBJ2-1; 11 bases fit TRBD2. Germline loops: CDR1 SGHAT, CDR2 FQDESV (reference sequence). This CDR3 region has 16 residues. V lost 5 bases and J lost 2; bases outside the gene matches: 5. The CDR3 loop reads CASSQRLAGTYNEQFF. The DNA for the CDR3 is TGTGCCAGCAGCCAGCGACTAGCGGGGACCTACAATGAGCAGTTCTTC.

This clone appeared a single time. The chain links TRBV5-1 to TRBJ1-4; 7 positions match TRBD1. The CDR3 covers 16 residues. The J segment lost 4 bases and the V segment lost 4 bases, leaving 10 bases of the junction unmatched. Germline CDR1 is SGHRS and CDR2 is YFSETQ. The CDR3 nucleotides read TGCGCCAGCAGCCCGGGACAGTCGGCCAATAATGAAAAACTGTTTTTT. The encoded protein is CASSPGQSANNEKLFF.